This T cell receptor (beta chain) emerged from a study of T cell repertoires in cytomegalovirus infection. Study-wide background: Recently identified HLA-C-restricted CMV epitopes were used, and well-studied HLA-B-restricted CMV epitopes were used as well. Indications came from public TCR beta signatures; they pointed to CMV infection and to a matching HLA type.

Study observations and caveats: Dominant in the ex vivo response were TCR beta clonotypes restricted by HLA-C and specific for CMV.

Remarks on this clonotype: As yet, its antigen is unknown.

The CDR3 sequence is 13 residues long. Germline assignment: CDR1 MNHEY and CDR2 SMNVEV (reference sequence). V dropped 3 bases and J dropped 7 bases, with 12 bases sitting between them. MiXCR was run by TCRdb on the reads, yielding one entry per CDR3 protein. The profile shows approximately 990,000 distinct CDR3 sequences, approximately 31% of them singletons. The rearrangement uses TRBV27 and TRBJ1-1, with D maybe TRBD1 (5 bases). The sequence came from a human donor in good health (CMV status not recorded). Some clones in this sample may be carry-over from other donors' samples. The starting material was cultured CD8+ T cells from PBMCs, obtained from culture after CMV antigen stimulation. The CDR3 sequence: CASSFSGPIEAFF. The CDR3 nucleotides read TGTGCCAGCAGTTTTTCAGGGCCGATTGAAGCTTTCTTT.